Each of the 2 T cell receptor beta chains below was sequenced from the same sample in a study of T cells in Graves' hyperthyroidism and ophthalmopathy. Amplification yielded TCR beta CDR3 regions, with RNA transcripts as the source. With the HTBI primer set, the TCR CDR3 went through a first round of RT-PCR. MiXCR, run by TCRdb on the multiplex PCR reads, gives a single entry per CDR3 protein. The sample yields over 550,000 distinct CDR3 sequences, 16% seen once. Sample: blood. The source of these receptors is a woman aged 18-29 years with Graves' hyperthyroidism.

This clonotype has just one count. This could be a read error, since a much larger clone is one nucleotide away. This chain connects TRBV10-3 to TRBJ1-4; weak D call: TRBD1 (5 bases). The CDR3 length is 12 residues. Germline assignment: CDR1 ENHRY and CDR2 SYGVKD. CDR3 nucleotides: TGTGCCATCAGTGGGGACGAGGAAAAACCGTTTTTT. Translating it yields CAISGDEEKPFF.

The chain employs TRBV27 and TRBJ2-3; D may be TRBD1 or TRBD2 (5 bases each). Germline values: CDR1 MNHEY, CDR2 SMNVEV (reference sequence). The CDR3 has 13 amino acids. The V and J ends lost 5 bases and 8 bases respectively, with 14 bases between them. CDR3 DNA: TGTGCCAGCAGTCCTGGGACCGTACCTACGCAGTATTTT. Encoded protein: CASSPGTVPTQYF.